This T cell receptor beta chain was identified during a study of CD8 T cells in ankylosing spondylitis (dated by TCRdb to 2017 to 2019). For context, the study as a whole: The study set out to find disease-linked TCR variants by profiling T cell receptor beta repertoires in ankylosing spondylitis patients and healthy donors. The full study cohort was made up of 25 ankylosing spondylitis patients and roughly 100 healthy donors. Peripheral blood was sampled, and synovial fluid was also collected from ankylosing spondylitis patients. The study at large found these results: According to the report, matched synovial fluid samples from ankylosing spondylitis patients were significantly enriched for the disease-linked clones. A TCR beta motif made up of under ten highly homologous amino acid variants appeared to be characteristic of blood from ankylosing spondylitis patients. Some motif variants had previously been reported in the synovial fluid and blood of reactive arthritis patients, which suggests shared mechanisms of disease initiation. In peripheral blood, the disease-linked clones were found at relatively low frequencies and had a CD8+ phenotype.

This clonotype was detected only a few times. The specificity of this receptor is unknown. Base qualities are not at hand, and no much larger clone is one base apart. The CDR3 measures 13 amino acids from cysteine to phenylalanine. The DNA shown is the 39-base CDR3, in frame from base 1. The V end gives up 3 bases and the J end 7 bases, leaving 5 bases in the junction not matched to a gene. These reads were obtained on an Illumina HiSeq 2500. TCR beta libraries were prepared by quantitative 5'-RACE with molecular barcodes. Per the source publication's procedure: A new computational method, built on a probabilistic model of VDJ rearrangement, was used to identify disease-linked TCR variants. The public reads were quality trimmed at Q25 with fastp and then assembled into clones with MiXCR by TCRdb, keeping productive beta chains. Every distinct CDR3 protein forms one entry, paired with its most common genes and DNA. The V and J calls were determined by TCRdb, not by the authors. The sample includes 700,000 to 850,000 distinct CDR3 sequences, with around 11% observed a single time. The ten largest clones take up about 0.5% of the sample.

The receptor was derived from a male donor with ankylosing spondylitis. Specimen: blood, either unsorted or a sorted T cell fraction (not recorded which). The chain is assembled from TRBV12-3 or TRBV12-4 and TRBJ2-7; 8 middle bases align to TRBD1. The CDR3 reads CASSLGTGGEQYF. The sequenced DNA: TGTGCCAGCAGTTTGGGGACAGGCGGGGAGCAGTACTTC.